This TCR beta chain was documented in a study of T cell changes during pregnancy in multiple sclerosis. V gave up 8 bases and J gave up 4 bases; unmatched junction bases: 7. The CDR3 is made up of 14 amino acids. CDR1 is SGHTA, CDR2 FQGTGA, per germline. Libraries were prepared by immunoSEQ multiplex PCR; TCRdb keeps only in-frame clonotypes and omits some of them. The table records approximately 88,000 clones, approximately 92% of them present only once. This sequence joins TRBV7-3 and TRBJ2-2; 7 bases are a match to TRBD1. The clonotype comes from a female donor with multiple sclerosis, enrolled in a pregnancy study. The specimen comprised peripheral blood, sampled in the first trimester of pregnancy. The CDR3 sequence is CASRKTGITGELFF. DNA for the CDR3: TGTGCCAGCCGGAAGACAGGGATCACCGGGGAGCTGTTTTTT.